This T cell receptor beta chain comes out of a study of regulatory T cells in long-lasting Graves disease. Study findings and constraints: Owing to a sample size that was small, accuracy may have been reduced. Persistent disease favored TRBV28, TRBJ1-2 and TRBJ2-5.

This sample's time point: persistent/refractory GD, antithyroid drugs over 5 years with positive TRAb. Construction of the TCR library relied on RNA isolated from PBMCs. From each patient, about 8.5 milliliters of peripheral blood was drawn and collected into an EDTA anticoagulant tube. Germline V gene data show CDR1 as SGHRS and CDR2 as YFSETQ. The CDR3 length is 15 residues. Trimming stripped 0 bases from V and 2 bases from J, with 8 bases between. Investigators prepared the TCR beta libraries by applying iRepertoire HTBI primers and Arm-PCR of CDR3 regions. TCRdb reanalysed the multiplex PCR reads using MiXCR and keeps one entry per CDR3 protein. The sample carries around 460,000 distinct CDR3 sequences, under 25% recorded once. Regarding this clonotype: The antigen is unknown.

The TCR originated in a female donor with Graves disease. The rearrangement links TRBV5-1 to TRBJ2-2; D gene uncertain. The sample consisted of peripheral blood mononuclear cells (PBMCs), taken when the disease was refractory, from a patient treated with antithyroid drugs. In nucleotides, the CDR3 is TGCGCCAGCAGCTTGGCCCAGGTTAACACCGGGGAGCTGTTTTTT. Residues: CASSLAQVNTGELFF.